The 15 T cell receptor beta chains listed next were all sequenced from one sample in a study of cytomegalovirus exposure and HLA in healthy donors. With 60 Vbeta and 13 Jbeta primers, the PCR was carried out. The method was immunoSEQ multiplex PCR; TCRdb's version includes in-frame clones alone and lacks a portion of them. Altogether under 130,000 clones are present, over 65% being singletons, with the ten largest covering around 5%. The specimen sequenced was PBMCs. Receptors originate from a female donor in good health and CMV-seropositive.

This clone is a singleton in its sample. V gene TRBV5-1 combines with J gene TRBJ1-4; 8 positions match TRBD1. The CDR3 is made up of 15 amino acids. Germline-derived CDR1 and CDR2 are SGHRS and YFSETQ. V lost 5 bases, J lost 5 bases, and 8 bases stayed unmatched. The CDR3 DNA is TGCGCCAGCAGGGGCCGACAGGGGCCGAATGAAAAACTGTTTTTT. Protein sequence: CASRGRQGPNEKLFF.

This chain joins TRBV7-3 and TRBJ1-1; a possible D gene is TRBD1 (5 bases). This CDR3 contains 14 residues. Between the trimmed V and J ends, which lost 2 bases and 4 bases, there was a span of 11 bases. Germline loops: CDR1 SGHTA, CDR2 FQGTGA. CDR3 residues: CASSLSGRATEAFF. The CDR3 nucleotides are TGTGCCAGCAGCTTATCAGGCAGGGCCACTGAAGCTTTCTTT.

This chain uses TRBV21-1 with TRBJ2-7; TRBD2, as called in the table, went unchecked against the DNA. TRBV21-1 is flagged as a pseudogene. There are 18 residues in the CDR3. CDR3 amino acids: CASSRRGHQAGQSYEQYF. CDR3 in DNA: TGTGCCAGCAGCCGTCGAGGTCATCAAGCGGGACAATCCTACGAGCAGTACTTC.

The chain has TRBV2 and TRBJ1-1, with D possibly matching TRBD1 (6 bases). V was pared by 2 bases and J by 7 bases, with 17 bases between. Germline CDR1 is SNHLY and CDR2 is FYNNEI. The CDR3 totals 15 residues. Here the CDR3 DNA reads TGTGCCAGCAGTGAAATGGGGGCGCATACAGGTGAAGCTTTCTTT. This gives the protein CASSEMGAHTGEAFF.

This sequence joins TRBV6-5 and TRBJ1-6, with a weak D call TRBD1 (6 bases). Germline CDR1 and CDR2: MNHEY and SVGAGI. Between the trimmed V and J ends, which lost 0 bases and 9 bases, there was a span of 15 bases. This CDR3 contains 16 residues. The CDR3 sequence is CASSYSRGALGSPLHF. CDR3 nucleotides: TGTGCCAGCAGTTACTCACGGGGGGCCTTGGGTTCACCCCTCCACTTT.

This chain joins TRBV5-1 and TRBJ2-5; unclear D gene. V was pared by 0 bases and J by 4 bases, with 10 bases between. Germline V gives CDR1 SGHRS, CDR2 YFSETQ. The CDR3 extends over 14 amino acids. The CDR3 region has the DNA TGCGCCAGCAGCTTGGGGCATCGTCGAGAGACCCAGTACTTC. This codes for CASSLGHRRETQYF.

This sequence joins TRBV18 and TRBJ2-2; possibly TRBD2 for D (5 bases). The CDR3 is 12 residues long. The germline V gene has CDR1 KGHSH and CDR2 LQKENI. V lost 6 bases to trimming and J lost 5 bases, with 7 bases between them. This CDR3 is CASSGETGELFF. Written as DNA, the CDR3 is TGTGCCAGCTCCGGGGAAACCGGGGAGCTGTTTTTT. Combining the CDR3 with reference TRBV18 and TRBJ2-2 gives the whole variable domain NAGVMQNPRHLVRRRGQEARLRCSPMKGHSHVYWYRQLPEEGLKFMVYLQKENIIDESGMPKERFSAEFPKEGPSILRIQQVVRGDSAAYFCASSGETGELFFGEGSRLTVL.

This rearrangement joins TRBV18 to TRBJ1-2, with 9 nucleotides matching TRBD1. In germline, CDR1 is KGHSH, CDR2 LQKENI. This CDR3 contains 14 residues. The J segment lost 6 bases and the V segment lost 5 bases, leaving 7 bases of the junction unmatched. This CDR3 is CASSTRQGDHGYTF. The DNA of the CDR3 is TGTGCCAGCTCAACAAGACAGGGGGACCATGGCTACACCTTC.

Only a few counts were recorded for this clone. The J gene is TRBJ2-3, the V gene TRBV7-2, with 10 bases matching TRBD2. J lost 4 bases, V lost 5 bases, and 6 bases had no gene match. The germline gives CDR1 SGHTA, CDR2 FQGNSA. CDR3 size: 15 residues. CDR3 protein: CASSDLSGGADTQYF. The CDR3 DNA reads TGTGCCAGCAGCGATCTAAGCGGGGGGGCAGATACGCAGTATTTT.

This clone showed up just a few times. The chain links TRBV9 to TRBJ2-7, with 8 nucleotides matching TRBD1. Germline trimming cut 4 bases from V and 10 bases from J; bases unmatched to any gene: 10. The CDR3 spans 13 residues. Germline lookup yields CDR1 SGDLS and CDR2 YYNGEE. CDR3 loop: CASSPERTGPQYF. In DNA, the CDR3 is TGTGCCAGCAGCCCAGAAAGGACAGGGCCACAGTACTTC.

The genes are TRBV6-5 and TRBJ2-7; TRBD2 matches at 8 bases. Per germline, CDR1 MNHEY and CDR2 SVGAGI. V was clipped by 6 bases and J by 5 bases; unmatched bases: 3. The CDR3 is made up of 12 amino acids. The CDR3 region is CASSGGGNEQYF. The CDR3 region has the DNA TGTGCCAGCAGCGGGGGGGGTAACGAGCAGTACTTC.

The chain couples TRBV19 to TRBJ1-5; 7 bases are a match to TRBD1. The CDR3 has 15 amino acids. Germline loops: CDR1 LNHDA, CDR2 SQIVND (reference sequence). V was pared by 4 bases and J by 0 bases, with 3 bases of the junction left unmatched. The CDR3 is CASSKTGFSNQPQHF. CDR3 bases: TGTGCCAGTAGTAAGACAGGGTTTAGCAATCAGCCCCAGCATTTT.

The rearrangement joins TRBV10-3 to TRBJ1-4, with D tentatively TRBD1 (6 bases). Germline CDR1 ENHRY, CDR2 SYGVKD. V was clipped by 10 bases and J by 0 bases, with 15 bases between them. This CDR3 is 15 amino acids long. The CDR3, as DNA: TGTGCCACGGCACCAGGGGTTGCAACTAATGAAAAACTGTTTTTT. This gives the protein CATAPGVATNEKLFF.

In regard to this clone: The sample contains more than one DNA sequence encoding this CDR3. For the CDR3, the DNA is TGTGCCAGCAGTCCAACGGACAGGGGGCCCTACGAGCAGTACTTC. Its translation: CASSPTDRGPYEQYF. The rearrangement joins TRBV6-5 to TRBJ2-7, with 11 bases that match TRBD1. J was trimmed by 2 bases and V by 5 bases; bases with no gene match: 5. CDR1 and CDR2 (germline): MNHEY, SVGAGI. This CDR3 contains 15 residues.

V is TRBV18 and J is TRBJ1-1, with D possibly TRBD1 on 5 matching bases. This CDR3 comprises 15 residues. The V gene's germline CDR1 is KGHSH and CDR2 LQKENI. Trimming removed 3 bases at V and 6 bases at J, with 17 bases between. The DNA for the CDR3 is TGTGCCAGCTCACCGGGGACTTCAAGTCCCGCTGAAGCTTTCTTT. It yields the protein CASSPGTSSPAEAFF.